Detailed here is one TCR beta chain. What it binds is not known. Given a much more abundant clone one base away, this may be a read error. Taking about 20-31 mg of unsorted bulk tissue, the authors co-extracted RNA and DNA. From roughly 470 ng total RNA, TCR beta cDNA was generated with a primer in the constant region. What produced the TCR beta libraries was three nested multiplex PCR rounds using slightly modified ARM-PCR. For around 9 cycles apiece, the opening two PCR rounds ran with TRBV1-TRBV30 forward primers and a C-beta reverse primer. Using its own MiXCR run on the multiplex PCR reads, TCRdb lists one record per CDR3 protein. The repertoire holds 70,000 to 75,000 distinct CDR3 sequences, with roughly 69% as singletons. Per the germline V gene, CDR1 is MDHEN and CDR2 is SYDVKM. The CDR3 runs to 15 residues. This sample stems from a study of tumor-infiltrating lymphocytes in primary liver carcinoma.

General study points: Tumors carried a top-250-clone fraction significantly exceeding that of blood (p = 0.039). Only about 7-24% of top clones were detected in all five tumor regions.

Specimen: liver tumor tissue from sampling region 4. Subset given: tumor region T4, right-lateral pole. This sequence originates from a man aged 40-49 years with primary liver carcinoma and hepatitis B virus infection. This rearrangement joins TRBV28 to TRBJ2-5; 7 bases fit TRBD1. CDR3 DNA sequence: TGTGCCAGCAGTCCCGACAGGGCGGGCCAAGAGACCCATTACTTC. This encodes CASSPDRAGQETHYF.